A selection of T cell receptor beta chains follows, all from one sample in a study of blood T cell repertoires in COVID-19. The table came from immunoSEQ multiplex PCR; TCRdb's copy has only in-frame clones and leaves some out. The sample includes approximately 190,000 clones, around nine tenths of them seen just once. Sequencing input: peripheral blood. These TCRs come from a man aged 40-50 years with active or convalescent COVID-19. Each CDR3 is given with its conserved first and last residue. Each record gives: V gene, clone size, J gene, D gene, CDR3 DNA, CDR3 protein. A D gene is named only where the DNA matches it firmly. A clone size is listed for some rows: how often the clone was seen (once, few, many), or a class if it is expanded.

>TRBV3-1/TRBV3-2|NA|TRBJ2-1|TRBD2
TGTGCCAGCAGCCAAGGTGGACTAGCGGGGGACAATGAGCAGTTCTTC
CASSQGGLAGDNEQFF
>TRBV19|NA|TRBJ2-3|NA
TGTGCCAGTACCCGGGCAGATACGCAGTATTTT
CASTRADTQYF
>TRBV6-5|NA|TRBJ2-5|NA
TGTGCCAGCAGCACAGGGGGACTACAAGAGACCCAGTACTTC
CASSTGGLQETQYF
>TRBV14|NA|TRBJ1-2|NA
TGTGCCAGCAGCCAAGAAACTTACTATGGCTACACCTTC
CASSQETYYGYTF
>TRBV7-3|NA|TRBJ2-1|TRBD2
TGTGCCAGCAGCACCCAGGGACTAGTTGAGGTTAGTGAGCAGTTCTTC
CASSTQGLVEVSEQFF
>TRBV5-1|NA|TRBJ2-2|NA
TGCGCCAGCAGAACGGGACAACCGAACACCGGGGAGCTGTTTTTT
CASRTGQPNTGELFF
>TRBV19|once|TRBJ1-1|TRBD1
TGTGCCAGTAGTAGGGCCCCGGACAGGGCAAACACTGAAGCTTTCTTT
CASSRAPDRANTEAFF
>TRBV11-2|NA|TRBJ2-5|TRBD2
TGTGCCAGCGGCGGGAGTTTGGCCCAGTACTTC
CASGGSLAQYF
>TRBV7-2|NA|TRBJ2-7|NA
TGTGCCAGCAGCCCCCACGAGGGCGGTTACGAGCAGTACTTC
CASSPHEGGYEQYF
>TRBV7-2|NA|TRBJ2-7|TRBD2
TGTGCCAGCAGCCCCGGACTAGCGTTCTCCTACGAGCAGTACTTC
CASSPGLAFSYEQYF
>TRBV7-3|NA|TRBJ2-1|TRBD2
TGTGCCAGCAGGCTAGCGGGTACCTTCAACAATGAGCAGTTCTTC
CASRLAGTFNNEQFF
>TRBV18|NA|TRBJ1-1|TRBD1
TGTGCCAGCTCACCAGTGACAGGGGACACTGAAGCTTTCTTT
CASSPVTGDTEAFF
>TRBV24-1|NA|TRBJ1-5|TRBD1
TGTGCCACCAGTGAAGGGACAGTCAATCAGCCCCAGCATTTT
CATSEGTVNQPQHF
>TRBV19|once|TRBJ1-5|TRBD1
TGTGCCAGTAGTAGTCAGTGGACAGGGCTTATCGGCGCCCAGCATTTT
CASSSQWTGLIGAQHF
>TRBV7-8|once|TRBJ1-4|TRBD1
TGTGCCAGCAGCTCCGACAGGGAAATTCGAGAAAAACTGTTTTTT
CASSSDREIREKLFF
>TRBV20-1|NA|TRBJ2-2|NA
TGCAGTGCTAGTCGTGATCTATCCGCTAGTACCGGGGAGCTGTTTTTT
CSASRDLSASTGELFF
>TRBV5-1|NA|TRBJ2-2|TRBD1
TGCGCCAGCAGCTTGGGACCCCAGGGGGCTGGCACCGGGGAGCTGTTTTTT
CASSLGPQGAGTGELFF
>TRBV5-8|few|TRBJ1-4|NA
TGTGCCAGCAGCTTGGGGGGGCGGACTAATGAAAAACTGTTTTTT
CASSLGGRTNEKLFF
>TRBV18|NA|TRBJ1-1|NA
TGTGCCAGCTCGGTTAAGTCGGACACTGAAGCTTTCTTT
CASSVKSDTEAFF
>TRBV5-6|NA|TRBJ1-1|NA
TGTGCCAGCAGGCTAAGAGGCGAAGCTTTCTTT
CASRLRGEAFF
>TRBV3-1/TRBV3-2|NA|TRBJ1-2|NA
TGTGCCAGCAGGATCGGACTTAAATACACCTTC
CASRIGLKYTF
>TRBV7-9|NA|TRBJ2-1|NA
TGTGCCAGCAGCTCACAGGGGGGCGGGAGCTCCTACAATGAGCAGTTCTTC
CASSSQGGGSSYNEQFF
>TRBV15|NA|TRBJ1-2|TRBD1
TGTGCCACCAGCAACGACAGGGACTATGGCTACACCTTC
CATSNDRDYGYTF
>TRBV18|NA|TRBJ1-4|TRBD1
TGTGCCAGCTCACCCGAGACAGGGCGCGGTGAAAAACTGTTTTTT
CASSPETGRGEKLFF
>TRBV29-1|NA|TRBJ1-1|TRBD1
TGCAGCCACGGACAGGGTGCCACTGAAGCTTTCTTT
CSHGQGATEAFF
>TRBV6-1|NA|TRBJ1-6|NA
TGTGCCAGCAGTGTCGGCGGAACTCCTTATAATTCACCCCTCCACTTT
CASSVGGTPYNSPLHF
>TRBV11-3|once|TRBJ1-1|TRBD1
TGTGCCAGCAGCTTGGTGACAGGGGGTTCCACTGAAGCTTTCTTT
CASSLVTGGSTEAFF
>TRBV9|NA|TRBJ2-3|TRBD2
TGTGCCAGCAGCCGAGAGGGGCTAGCGGGGGGCCCAGATACGCAGTATTTT
CASSREGLAGGPDTQYF
>TRBV19|NA|TRBJ1-4|NA
TGTGCCAGTAGTATAGGGGGCCTTTTACTGAATGAAAAACTGTTTTTT
CASSIGGLLLNEKLFF
>TRBV28|once|TRBJ1-2|NA
TGTGCCAGCAGAAATAAGGCGGAGGGCTACACCTTC
CASRNKAEGYTF
>TRBV5-1|NA|TRBJ1-4|TRBD1
TGCGCCAGCAGCCCCGGACAGGGTGAAAAACTGTTTTTT
CASSPGQGEKLFF
>TRBV3-1/TRBV3-2|NA|TRBJ1-3|NA
TGTGCCAGCAGCCAAGCCGGTAGCACCATATATTTT
CASSQAGSTIYF
>TRBV20-1|once|TRBJ2-7|NA
TGCAGTGCTCGACTACAATACGAGCAGTACTTC
CSARLQYEQYF
>TRBV2|NA|TRBJ2-1|TRBD2
TGTGCCAGCAGTCCGGGGACTAGCGTTGAGCAGTTCTTC
CASSPGTSVEQFF
>TRBV19|NA|TRBJ1-1|TRBD1
TGTGCCTGCGACGACAGGGGGGGGACTGAAGCTTTCTTT
CACDDRGGTEAFF
>TRBV9|NA|TRBJ2-3|NA
TGTGCCAGCAGGTCACCGGACAAAGATACGCAGTATTTT
CASRSPDKDTQYF
>TRBV7-2|NA|TRBJ1-2|NA
TGTGCCAGCAGCGCTGACACCGTACGCTATGGCTACACCTTC
CASSADTVRYGYTF
>TRBV28|NA|TRBJ2-7|NA
TGTGCCAGCAGTTCCCCTCGGAGGTACGAGCAGTACTTC
CASSSPRRYEQYF
>TRBV7-2|NA|TRBJ2-5|TRBD1
TGTGCCAGCAGCGCAAACCGGGACAGGGGGCGAGAGACCCAGTACTTC
CASSANRDRGRETQYF
>TRBV9|NA|TRBJ2-2|NA
TGTGCCAGCAGCTCTCACTCCGGGGGCACCGGGGAGCTGTTTTTT
CASSSHSGGTGELFF
>TRBV5-6|NA|TRBJ1-1|NA
TGTGCCAGCAGCTTGCGCACGGGACACATGAACACTGAAGCTTTCTTT
CASSLRTGHMNTEAFF
>TRBV5-1|NA|TRBJ2-1|NA
TGCGCCAGCAGCCCACCGAGGAGGGAGGACGTTAATGAGCAGTTCTTC
CASSPPRREDVNEQFF
>TRBV4-2|NA|TRBJ1-5|TRBD1
TGTGCCAGCAGCCGAGGTGTCAGGGGGGTTCACTTTAGCAATCAGCCCCAGCATTTT
CASSRGVRGVHFSNQPQHF
>TRBV14|NA|TRBJ2-3|TRBD2
TGTGCCAGCAGGCCGACTAGCGGTTACACAGATACGCAGTATTTT
CASRPTSGYTDTQYF
>TRBV2|NA|TRBJ1-5|NA
TGTGCCAGCAGTCCCCGATCTCGGGGAAATCAGCCCCAGCATTTT
CASSPRSRGNQPQHF
>TRBV27|few|TRBJ2-7|TRBD2
TGTGCCAGCAGTTTAATAGCGGGGGTGACCCCCTACGAGCAGTACTTC
CASSLIAGVTPYEQYF
>TRBV19|NA|TRBJ2-2|TRBD1
TGTGCCAGTAGTGCCCCGGACAGGTCCCGGGAGCTGTTTTTT
CASSAPDRSRELFF
>TRBV7-2|few|TRBJ2-2|NA
TGTGCCAGCAGCCCTAGGGGGAAGAACACCGGGGAGCTGTTTTTT
CASSPRGKNTGELFF
>TRBV5-1|NA|TRBJ2-5|TRBD1
TGCGCCAGCAGCTTGGGGGCCCGGGACAGGGAAAAAGAGACCCAGTACTTC
CASSLGARDREKETQYF
>TRBV5-1|NA|TRBJ1-1|NA
TGCGCCAGCAGCTTGGAGCCCCGGGGGTCGACTGAAGCTTTCTTT
CASSLEPRGSTEAFF
>TRBV25-1|once|TRBJ2-1|NA
TGTGCCAGCAGTGACTTTGGCCGTTCCTACAATGAGCAGTTCTTC
CASSDFGRSYNEQFF
>TRBV7-2|NA|TRBJ2-7|NA
TGTGCCAGCAGCCCAGGACTGAGTACCTCCTACGAGCAGTACTTC
CASSPGLSTSYEQYF
>TRBV12-1|NA|TRBJ2-2|NA
TGTGCCAGCAGCTCACCCATAACAGGGGCCGGGGAGCTGTTTTTT
CASSSPITGAGELFF
>TRBV7-9|NA|TRBJ1-1|NA
TGTGCCAGCAGCTCACCCAGGGTAATGAACACTGAAGCTTTCTTT
CASSSPRVMNTEAFF
>TRBV7-3|NA|TRBJ1-1|NA
TGTGCCAGCAGCTTATGGGGCAGGAACACTGAAGCTTTCTTT
CASSLWGRNTEAFF
>TRBV3-1/TRBV3-2|many|TRBJ1-2|TRBD1
TGTGCCAGCAGCCAACTCAGGAGACAGGGGGCGGATGGCTACACCTTC
CASSQLRRQGADGYTF